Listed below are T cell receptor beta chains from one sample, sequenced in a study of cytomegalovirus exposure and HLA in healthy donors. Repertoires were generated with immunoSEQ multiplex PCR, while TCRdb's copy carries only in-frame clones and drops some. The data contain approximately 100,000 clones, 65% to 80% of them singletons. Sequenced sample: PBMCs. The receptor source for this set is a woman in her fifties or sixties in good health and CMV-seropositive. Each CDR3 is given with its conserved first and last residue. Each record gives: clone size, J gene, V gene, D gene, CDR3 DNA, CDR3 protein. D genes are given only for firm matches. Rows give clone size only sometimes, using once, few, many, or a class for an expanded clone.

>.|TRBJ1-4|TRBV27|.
TGTGCCAGCAGTAAACCGGGGAATGAAAAACTGTTTTTT
CASSKPGNEKLFF
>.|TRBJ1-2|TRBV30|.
TGTGCCTGGAGTGTATCCGGGGCGGGGTATGGCTACACCTTC
CAWSVSGAGYGYTF
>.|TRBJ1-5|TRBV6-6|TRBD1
TGTGCCAGCAGTCTGGGACAGGGTCGCAATCAGCCCCAGCATTTT
CASSLGQGRNQPQHF
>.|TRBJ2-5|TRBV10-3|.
TGTGCCATCAAGACTGGACACTGGCAAGAGACCCAGTACTTC
CAIKTGHWQETQYF
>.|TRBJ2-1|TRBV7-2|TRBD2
TGTGCCAGCAGCTTGCAGCGGGGCTCCTACAATGAGCAGTTCTTC
CASSLQRGSYNEQFF
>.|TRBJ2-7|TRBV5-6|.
TGTGCCAGCAGCGCCGAAGACAGGTTTGCAACCTACGAGCAGTACTTC
CASSAEDRFATYEQYF
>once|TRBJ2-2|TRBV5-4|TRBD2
TGTGCCAGCAGCTCGGGACTAGCGGGAGTGGGGACCGGGGAGCTGTTTTTT
CASSSGLAGVGTGELFF
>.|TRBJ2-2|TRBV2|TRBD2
TGTGCCAGCAGTGAAGCGGGAGGGAACGGGGAGCTGTTTTTT
CASSEAGGNGELFF
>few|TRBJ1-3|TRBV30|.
TGTGCCTGGAGGACAGCTGGAAACACCATATATTTT
CAWRTAGNTIYF
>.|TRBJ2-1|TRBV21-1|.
TGTGCCAGCAGCAAAGTGACTAGCGGGCGGAATGAGCAGTTCTTC
CASSKVTSGRNEQFF
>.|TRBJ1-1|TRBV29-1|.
TGCAGCGTTGTTCCCATAGATAAGAACACTGAAGCTTTCTTT
CSVVPIDKNTEAFF
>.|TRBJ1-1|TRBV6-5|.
TGTGCCAGCAGTTACTCGCCAGGGAAGATGAACACTGAAGCTTTCTTT
CASSYSPGKMNTEAFF
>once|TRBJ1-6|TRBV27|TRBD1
TGTGCCAGCAGTTTATCGTTTAGGACAGGACGTAATTCACCCCTCCACTTT
CASSLSFRTGRNSPLHF
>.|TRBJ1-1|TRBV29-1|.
TGCAGCGTTGTACAGGTCCAGATCAGACAAGCTTTCTTT
CSVVQVQIRQAFF
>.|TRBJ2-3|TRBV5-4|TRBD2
TGTGCCAGCATCGGGGGGGGCACAGATACGCAGTATTTT
CASIGGGTDTQYF
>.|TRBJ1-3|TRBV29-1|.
TGCGGACTACCGGGACCGCCAGCCCCTCTCTCTGGAAACACCATATATTTT
CGLPGPPAPLSGNTIYF
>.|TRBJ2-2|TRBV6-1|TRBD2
TGTGCCAGCAGTGAGCCGGGAGGCACCGGGGAGCTGTTTTTT
CASSEPGGTGELFF
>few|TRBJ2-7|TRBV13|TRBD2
TGTGCCAGCAGCGGTGGACTAGCGGGAGGATCTGACCACGAGCAGTACTTC
CASSGGLAGGSDHEQYF
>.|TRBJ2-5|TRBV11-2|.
TGTGCCAGCAGAAATTTACAGGGTGCAGAGACCCAGTACTTC
CASRNLQGAETQYF
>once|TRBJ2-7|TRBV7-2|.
TGTGCCAGCAGCTTATGGGGGGGCAGCTCCTACGAGCAGTACTTC
CASSLWGGSSYEQYF
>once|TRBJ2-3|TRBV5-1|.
TGCGCCAGCAGCTTGGCGGGGAGGCCGCCTTTGGATACGCAGTATTTT
CASSLAGRPPLDTQYF
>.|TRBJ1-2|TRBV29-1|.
TGCAGCGACAGTTCTGCCTACACCTTC
CSDSSAYTF
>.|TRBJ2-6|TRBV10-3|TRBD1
TGTGCCATCAGTGACGGACAGGGGGCGACTGGGGCCAACGTCCTGACTTTC
CAISDGQGATGANVLTF
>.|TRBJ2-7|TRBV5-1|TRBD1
TGCGCCAGCAGCTTGGGTCCAGGGGGCGTTGGGTCCTACGAGCAGTACTTC
CASSLGPGGVGSYEQYF
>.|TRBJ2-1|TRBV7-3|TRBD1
TGTGCCAGCAGCCAGGACAGGGCCGCCGAGCAGTTCTTC
CASSQDRAAEQFF
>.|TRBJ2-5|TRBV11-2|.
TGTGCCAGCAGCTTAGAACGAGGAGGGGAGACCCAGTACTTC
CASSLERGGETQYF
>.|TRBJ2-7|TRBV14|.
TGTGCCAGCAGTCCTAGCTCCTACGAGCAGTACTTC
CASSPSSYEQYF
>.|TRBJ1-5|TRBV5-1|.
TGCGCCACCCAGGGGCAGCCATATAGCAATCAGCCCCAGCATTTT
CATQGQPYSNQPQHF
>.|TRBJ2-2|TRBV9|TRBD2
TGTGCCAGCAGCGCCAATCCGACACTAGCGGGGGACACCGGGGAGCTGTTTTTT
CASSANPTLAGDTGELFF
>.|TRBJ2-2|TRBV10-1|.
TGCGCCAGCAGAGGGGGGGGGCGTGACGGGGAGCTGTTTTTT
CASRGGGRDGELFF
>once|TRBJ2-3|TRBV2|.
TGTGCCAGAAAACCTGGACAGTCTACGGGGGATACGCAGTATTTT
CARKPGQSTGDTQYF
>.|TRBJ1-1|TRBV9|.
TGTGCCAGCAGCGTAGAAGACAGTTCAACTGAAGCTTTCTTT
CASSVEDSSTEAFF
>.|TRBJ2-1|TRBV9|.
TGTGCCAGCAACACAGACGGATCCTCCTACAATGAGCAGTTCTTC
CASNTDGSSYNEQFF
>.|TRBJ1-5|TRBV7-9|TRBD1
TGTGCCAGCAGCTTCGGACAGGGAGGGCAGCCCCAGCATTTT
CASSFGQGGQPQHF
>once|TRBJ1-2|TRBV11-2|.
TGTGCCAGCAGCTTAGATCGCGGAGAGAACTATGGCTACACCTTC
CASSLDRGENYGYTF
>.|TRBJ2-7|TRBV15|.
TGTGCCACCAGCCCTCGACAGGCGTCCTACGAGCAGTACTTC
CATSPRQASYEQYF
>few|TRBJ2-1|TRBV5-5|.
TGTGCCAGCAGCCTAGGACTATACAATGAGCAGTTCTTC
CASSLGLYNEQFF
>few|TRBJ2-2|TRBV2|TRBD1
TGTGCCAGCAGTGAACCGGGACAGGGGTCATCCGGGGAGCTGTTTTTT
CASSEPGQGSSGELFF
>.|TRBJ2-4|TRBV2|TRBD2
TGTGCCACCACCGGGACTAGCGGGGGGATAGCCAAAAACATTCAGTACTTC
CATTGTSGGIAKNIQYF
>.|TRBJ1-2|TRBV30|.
TGTGCCTGGAGAGTGTCCCGACTATTAGGGGGTAACTATGGCTACACCTTC
CAWRVSRLLGGNYGYTF
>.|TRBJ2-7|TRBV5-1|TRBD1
TGCGCCAGCAGTTTGAGACAGGGGGCCGGAGAGCAGTACTTC
CASSLRQGAGEQYF
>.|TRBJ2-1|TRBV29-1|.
TGCAGCGTTGAAGAAGGACGGGGAGATGAGCAGTTCTTC
CSVEEGRGDEQFF
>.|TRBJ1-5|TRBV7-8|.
TGTGCCAGCAGCCAGCAGGAGGGTGGTCAGCCCCAGCATTTT
CASSQQEGGQPQHF
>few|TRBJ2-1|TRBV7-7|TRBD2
TGTGCTAGCAGCTTAGAGGCGGGAGGGAACAATGAGCAGTTCTTC
CASSLEAGGNNEQFF
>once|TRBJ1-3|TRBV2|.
TGTGCCAGCAGTTCGGACAGCGGAAACACCATATATTTT
CASSSDSGNTIYF
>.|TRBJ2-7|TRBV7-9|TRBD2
TGTTCCAGCAGCGGAGGGAGGGCGGAGCAGTACTTC
CSSSGGRAEQYF
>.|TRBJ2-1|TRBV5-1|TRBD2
TGCGCCAGCAGCTCCCGGACTAGCGGTTTCTACAATGAGCAGTTCTTC
CASSSRTSGFYNEQFF
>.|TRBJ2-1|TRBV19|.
TGTGCCACCGCCAAAGGTGGCGGGAACGCCTACAATGAGCAGTTCTTC
CATAKGGGNAYNEQFF
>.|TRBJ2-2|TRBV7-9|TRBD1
TGTGCCAGCAGCTTTTCAGGGGGCGAGTCCACCGGGGAGCTGTTTTTT
CASSFSGGESTGELFF
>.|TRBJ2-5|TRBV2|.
TGTGCCAGCACTCCCCAAGAGACCCAGTACTTC
CASTPQETQYF
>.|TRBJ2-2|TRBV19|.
TGTGCCAGTAACAACCCATTAACCGGGGAGCTGTTTTTT
CASNNPLTGELFF
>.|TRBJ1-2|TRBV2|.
TGTGCCAGCAGCCCCAGGGTAGGCTATGGCTACACCTTC
CASSPRVGYGYTF
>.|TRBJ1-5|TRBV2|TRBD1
TGTGCCAGCAGGGCCACAGGGGATCAGCCCCAGCATTTT
CASRATGDQPQHF
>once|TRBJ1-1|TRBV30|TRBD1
TGTGCCTGGAGCGGATTCGCCGGGACAGGGGCCTACCCCACTGAAGCTTTCTTT
CAWSGFAGTGAYPTEAFF
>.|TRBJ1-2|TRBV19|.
TGTGCCAGTACCAGGGGATACGGCTACACCTTC
CASTRGYGYTF
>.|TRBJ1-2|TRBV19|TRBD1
TGTGCCAGTAGTATTCCGGGACAGTCTAGGAATGGCTACACCTTC
CASSIPGQSRNGYTF
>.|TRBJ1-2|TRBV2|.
TGTGCCAGCAGTGAGAACAGACACTATGGCTACACCTTC
CASSENRHYGYTF
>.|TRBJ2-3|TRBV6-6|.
TGTGCCAGCACCTACACAGATACGCAGTATTTT
CASTYTDTQYF
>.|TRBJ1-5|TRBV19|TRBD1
TGTGCCAGTAGTATTACAGGGGACGTTGGCAATCAGCCCCAGCATTTT
CASSITGDVGNQPQHF